This is a list of T cell receptor beta chains from one sample in a study of blood T cell repertoires in COVID-19. The assay was immunoSEQ multiplex PCR, and TCRdb's table has in-frame clones only and misses some. Of approximately 330,000 clones in the sample, about nine tenths are singletons; the top ten hold roughly 10%. The sequenced sample consisted of PBMCs or T cells enriched from blood (not recorded which). The receptors shown here come from a woman in her twenties or thirties who had recovered from COVID-19. The CDR3 runs from the conserved cysteine through the conserved F or W. Fields, in order: D gene, V gene, CDR3 protein. A D gene is named only where the DNA matches it firmly.

.,TRBV5-1,CASSLGEGYTEAFF
.,TRBV5-1,CASSLAQGVTGELFF
.,TRBV11-3,CASSLQAGTGELFF
TRBD1,TRBV5-1,CASSPGQAQYF
.,TRBV2,CASKVRERTAYGNEQFF
.,TRBV4-2,CASSQEGQRTYEQYF
.,TRBV29-1,CSARRGGAETNEKLFF
.,TRBV15,CATSREGLGYEQYF
.,TRBV7-8,CASSLEVRGTFSF
.,TRBV29-1,CSVFDTTDTQYF
.,TRBV6-5,CASTIGGLNTGELFF
.,TRBV7-3,CASSQGLGLTGELFF
TRBD1,TRBV18,CASSPDRGFNYGYTF
.,TRBV2,CASSDQDSTNEKLFF
.,TRBV4-1,CASSLYPGSNQPQHF
.,TRBV7-9,CASSPPDGGSGNTIYF
TRBD2,TRBV4-3,CASSPGLAIYNEQFF
.,TRBV6-5,CASRSRTATYEQYF
TRBD1,TRBV7-9,CASSSSGTGGLGEQFF
.,TRBV18,CASSPLGDSYEQYF
.,TRBV6-4,CASILGLLSSGNSYNEQFF
.,TRBV18,CASSPRYRADNEQFF
.,TRBV11-2,CASSFSSFSGSGANVLTF
.,TRBV10-1,CASRSQAFF
TRBD1,TRBV28,CASRTGTGPSSYNSPLHF
.,TRBV3-1/TRBV3-2,CASSQGQLEGAFF
.,TRBV30,CAWDSGANVLTF
TRBD1,TRBV6-5,CASSSTGAARELFF
.,TRBV3-1/TRBV3-2,CASSQDATSYYNEQFF
.,TRBV11-1,CASSLRGNHHEAFF